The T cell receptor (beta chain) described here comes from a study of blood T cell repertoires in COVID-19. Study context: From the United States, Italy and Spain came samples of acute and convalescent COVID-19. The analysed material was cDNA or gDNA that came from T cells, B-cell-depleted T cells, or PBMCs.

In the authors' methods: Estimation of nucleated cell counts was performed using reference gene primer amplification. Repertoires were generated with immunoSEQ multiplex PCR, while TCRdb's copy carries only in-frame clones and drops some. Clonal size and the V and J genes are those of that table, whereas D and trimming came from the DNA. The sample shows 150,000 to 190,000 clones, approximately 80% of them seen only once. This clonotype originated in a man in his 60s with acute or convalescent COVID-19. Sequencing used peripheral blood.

CDR3 sequence: CASSESGFYQPQHF. The CDR3 region has the DNA TGTGCCAGCAGTGAGTCAGGGTTTTATCAGCCCCAGCATTTT. V is TRBV2 and J is TRBJ1-5, with D perhaps matching TRBD1 (5 bases). In germline, CDR1 is SNHLY, CDR2 FYNNEI. CDR3 length: 14 residues. With 3 bases removed from V and 5 bases from J, the gap between germline ends came to 11 bases.